The 22 T cell receptor beta chains listed next were all sequenced from one sample in a study of Graves' ophthalmopathy and Graves' hyperthyroidism. Amplification of the TCR beta CDR3 regions used RNA transcripts (as template). First-round RT-PCR with HTBI primers preceded a second-round multiplex PCR. MiXCR was run by TCRdb on the multiplex PCR reads, yielding one entry per CDR3 protein. The repertoire includes 600,000 to 950,000 distinct CDR3 sequences, roughly 40% of them detected once, and about 40% sits in the top ten. Sequenced input: peripheral blood. The receptors here all came from an adult man with Graves' ophthalmopathy.

In its sample, this clonotype was seen many times. V usage is TRBV7-9 and J usage is TRBJ1-6, with D possibly TRBD1 on 5 matching bases. The CDR3 is 15 residues long. The germline V gene encodes CDR1 SEHNR and CDR2 FQNEAQ (reference sequence). Trimming removed 5 bases at V and 5 bases at J, with 13 bases between. The CDR3 loop is CASSPPGPDNSPLHF. CDR3 nucleotide sequence: TGTGCCAGCAGCCCACCGGGACCTGATAATTCACCCCTCCACTTT. Complete variable domain (other parts from reference TRBV7-9 and TRBJ1-6): DTGVSQNPRHKITKRGQNVTFRCDPISEHNRLYWYRQTLGQGPEFLTYFQNEAQLEKSRLLSDRFSAERPKGSFSTLEIQRTEQGDSAMYLCASSPPGPDNSPLHFGNGTRLTVT.

Notes on this clonotype: A much larger clone lies one base from this, so it may be a read error. The chain uses TRBV29-1 and TRBJ2-7; 7 bases are a match to TRBD1. The CDR3 extends over 12 amino acids. Germline CDR1 SQVTM, CDR2 ANQGSEA. The junction had 12 bases not matched to a gene; V was cut back by 7 bases and J by 9 bases. The CDR3 region is CSARTGFNGQYF. CDR3 nucleotides: TGCAGCGCCCGGACAGGTTTCAACGGGCAGTACTTC.

V usage is TRBV25-1 and J usage is TRBJ2-6; TRBD1 might be the D (6 bases). The CDR3 extends over 17 amino acids. The germline V gene has CDR1 MGHDK and CDR2 SYGVNS. Trimming took 5 bases from V and 0 from J, leaving 14 bases between them. The chain's CDR3 is CASSLNRVLSGANVLTF. The CDR3 coding sequence is TGTGCCAGCAGTTTAAACAGGGTCCTCTCTGGGGCCAACGTCCTGACTTTC. The full variable domain, rest sourced from reference TRBV25-1 and TRBJ2-6, is EADIYQTPRYLVIGTGKKITLECSQTMGHDKMYWYQQDPGMELHLIHYSYGVNSTEKGDLSSESTVSRIRTEHFPLTLESARPSHTSQYLCASSLNRVLSGANVLTFGAGSRLTVL.

This clonotype was counted ten times or more. This chain's CDR3 is CASRAGARQETQYF. The CDR3 DNA reads TGTGCCAGCAGGGCGGGGGCCCGACAAGAGACCCAGTACTTC. The chain uses TRBV7-6 and TRBJ2-5, with D possibly being TRBD2 (7 bases). Germline V CDR1 and CDR2: SGHVS, FNYEAQ. This CDR3 comprises 14 residues. V was pared by 6 bases and J by 2 bases, with 13 bases between.

J is TRBJ2-7 and V is TRBV9; either TRBD1 or TRBD2 may supply D (5 bases each). Near its end, the DNA agrees better with TRBJ2-1, so the J call may be wrong. The CDR3 extends over 14 amino acids. Germline CDR1 SGDLS, CDR2 YYNGEE. CDR3 sequence (DNA): TGTGCCAGCAGCGTGGACCTAGGGACCAATGAGCAGTTCTTC. The encoded protein is CASSVDLGTNEQFF.

The chain recombines TRBV5-5 with TRBJ1-1; the D is unclear. V shed 0 bases and J shed 0 bases, with 9 bases lying between them. The CDR3 extends over 15 amino acids. CDR1 SGHKS and CDR2 YYEKEE come from the germline V gene (reference sequence). CDR3 residues: CASSLEWVMNTEAFF. CDR3 in DNA: TGTGCCAGCAGCTTGGAGTGGGTAATGAACACTGAAGCTTTCTTT.

This clonotype was counted between two and nine times. The genes are TRBV7-9 and TRBJ2-7, with 8 bases lining up with TRBD1. The length of the CDR3 is 15 residues. Trimming took 5 bases from V and 4 from J; bases not matched to a gene: 10. The germline V gene encodes CDR1 SEHNR and CDR2 FQNEAQ (reference sequence). The CDR3 loop is CASSTRTGRGYEQYF. The DNA of the CDR3 is TGTGCCAGCAGCACTCGGACAGGGAGAGGGTACGAGCAGTACTTC.

This clonotype came up many times. This sequence joins TRBV12-3 or TRBV12-4 and TRBJ1-3; D perhaps matches TRBD1 (6 bases). Trimming cost V 5 bases and J 2 bases, with 13 bases left between them. The CDR3 totals 15 residues. CDR3 in DNA: TGTGCCAGCAGTGCAACACCAGGGGCTGGAAACACCATATATTTT. It is translated as CASSATPGAGNTIYF.

The chain joins TRBV20-1 to TRBJ1-2; a possible D gene is TRBD1 (5 bases). This CDR3 has 13 residues. The germline V gene has CDR1 DFQATT and CDR2 SNEGSKA (reference sequence). V lost 4 bases, J lost 4 bases, and 13 bases lay in between. The CDR3 region is CSATRGTTYGYTF. Here the CDR3 DNA reads TGCAGTGCTACCCGGGGCACTACCTATGGCTACACCTTC.

There are a few counts of this clonotype. The chain recombines TRBV12-3 or TRBV12-4 with TRBJ2-5, with unresolved D. Trimming cost V 3 bases and J 0 bases, with 5 bases left between them. The CDR3 sequence is 13 residues long. As DNA, the CDR3 is TGTGCCAGCAGTTTTTACGACCAAGAGACCCAGTACTTC. Translating it yields CASSFYDQETQYF.

This clonotype was counted a few times. The genes are TRBV7-3 and TRBJ2-7, with D possibly TRBD2 on 6 matching bases. Germline CDR1 is SGHTA and CDR2 is FQGTGA. This CDR3 is 14 amino acids long. Trimming stripped 6 bases from V and 6 bases from J, with 18 bases between. CDR3 in DNA: TGTGCCAGCAGTCGTGGGATATCCGGGAGCGAGCAGTACTTC. Its translation: CASSRGISGSEQYF.

The chain uses TRBV9 and TRBJ2-2, with D tentatively TRBD1 (6 bases). The CDR3 runs 17 residues. Trimming removed 0 bases at V and 6 bases at J, with 18 bases between. Germline V gene data show CDR1 as SGDLS and CDR2 as YYNGEE. The CDR3 spells CASSVGSGRGDAGELFF. In DNA form, the CDR3 reads TGTGCCAGCAGCGTAGGTTCGGGCAGGGGTGACGCCGGGGAGCTGTTTTTT.

This clonotype occurred many times. The V gene is TRBV7-6, the J gene TRBJ2-6, with TRBD1 identical over 11 bases. The germline V gene has CDR1 SGHVS and CDR2 FNYEAQ. The trim removed 4 bases at V and 6 bases at J, leaving 11 bases unmatched. The CDR3 contains 18 residues. As DNA, the CDR3 is TGTGCCAGCAGCTCAGGGACAGGGGGTGTTCGGGCGGCCAACGTCCTGACTTTC. Translation gives CASSSGTGGVRAANVLTF.

The rearrangement joins TRBV20-1 to TRBJ1-1; D unresolved. Germline assignment: CDR1 DFQATT and CDR2 SNEGSKA (reference sequence). The CDR3 totals 12 residues. V lost 6 bases and J lost 5, with 13 bases in between. CDR3 coding DNA: TGCAGTGCCTCTACCGGTAGGACTGAAGCTTTCTTT. Translated, it gives CSASTGRTEAFF.

Note on this clonotype: Since a much larger clone is just one base distant, this may be a read error. The rearrangement uses TRBV24-1 and TRBJ1-2, with D perhaps matching TRBD1 (6 bases). This CDR3 is 17 amino acids long. Germline-derived CDR1 and CDR2 are KGHDR and SFDVKD. CDR3 amino acids: CATSGLGRGTGNYGYTF. Here the CDR3 DNA reads TGTGCCACCAGTGGTTTGGGGAGGGGGACGGGGAACTATGGCTACACCTTC.

The V gene is TRBV7-2, the J gene TRBJ2-5; TRBD2 agrees at 9 bases. The CDR3 is 15 amino acids. Germline CDR1 is SGHTA and CDR2 is FQGNSA. Trimming cost V 2 bases and J 5 bases; bases outside gene matches: 6. Here the CDR3 DNA reads TGTGCCAGCAGCTTACACAGCGGGGGGCCCGAGACCCAGTACTTC. As protein: CASSLHSGGPETQYF.

A single count supports this clonotype. This may stem from a read error, because a much larger clone lies one nucleotide away. The rearrangement joins TRBV2 to TRBJ1-2, with D possibly matching TRBD1 (5 bases). Germline-derived CDR1 and CDR2 are SNHLY and FYNNEI. This CDR3 comprises 15 residues. Trimming pared 3 bases from V and 6 bases from J, leaving 17 bases between. Here the CDR3 DNA reads TGTGCCAGCAGTGATAGACAGTATAGTTCCGATGGCTACACCTTC. Its translation: CASSDRQYSSDGYTF.

As for this clonotype: The junction and the germline gene differ at one end; a read error may be behind it. The rearrangement uses TRBV4-1 and TRBJ2-7; no firm D call. From germline, CDR1 is MGHRA and CDR2 YSYEKL. CDR3 size: 14 residues. The CDR3 spells CASSQDSFRDEQYF. As DNA, the CDR3 is TGTGCCAGCAGCCAAGATTCTTTCCGTGACGAGCAGTACTTC.

This chain connects TRBV12-3 or TRBV12-4 to TRBJ1-1, with TRBD1 matching over 10 bases. This CDR3 contains 15 residues. V lost 5 bases and J lost 10; bases outside the gene matches: 13. The CDR3 sequence: CASSPRTGTGEGAFF. The CDR3 nucleotides read TGTGCCAGCAGTCCAAGAACCGGGACAGGGGAAGGAGCTTTCTTT.

This clonotype has ten or more counts. V gene TRBV10-3 combines with J gene TRBJ1-1; D is possibly TRBD1 (6 bases). The CDR3 is made up of 16 amino acids. Germline-derived CDR1 and CDR2 are ENHRY and SYGVKD. The V and J ends lost 10 bases and 0 bases respectively, with 21 bases between them. The CDR3 bases are TGTGCCAGCAGCCCATCAGCAGGGGATTTGAACACTGAAGCTTTCTTT. Translation: CASSPSAGDLNTEAFF.

The chain uses TRBV19 and TRBJ2-6; D may be TRBD1 (6 bases). Germline assignment: CDR1 LNHDA and CDR2 SQIVND (reference sequence). The length of the CDR3 is 17 residues. V was pared by 0 bases and J by 2 bases, with 11 bases between. CDR3 loop: CASSIDSRGAGANVLTF. CDR3 in DNA: TGTGCCAGTAGTATAGATAGCAGGGGCGCTGGGGCCAACGTCCTGACTTTC.

In its sample, this clonotype was seen many times. V gene TRBV7-2 combines with J gene TRBJ1-6; TRBD1 aligns across 8 bases. The CDR3 has 15 residues. Germline V CDR1 and CDR2: SGHTA, FQGNSA. V shed 1 base and J 7 bases; nucleotides not matched to a gene: 3. The DNA for the CDR3 is TGTGCCAGCAGCTTAGGGACAGGGCGGAATTCACCCCTCCACTTT. It is translated as CASSLGTGRNSPLHF.